A single sample gave rise to the 26 T cell receptor beta chains below, sequenced in a study of cytomegalovirus exposure and HLA in healthy donors. Sequencing was performed with immunoSEQ multiplex PCR; in TCRdb, only in-frame clones are kept and a portion is missing. The sample holds 110,000 to 150,000 clones; just over 90% are singletons and the top ten take under 0.8%. Sequences were obtained from PBMCs. All receptors come from a man aged 18 to 29 in good health and CMV-seronegative.

This chain connects TRBV30 to TRBJ1-5, with 9 positions matching TRBD1. Per germline, CDR1 GTSNPN and CDR2 SVGIG (reference sequence). V lost 3 bases, J lost 4 bases, and 4 bases stayed unmatched. The CDR3 length is 14 residues. The CDR3 DNA reads as TGTGCCTGGAGGGGGACAGGGCCGAATCAGCCCCAGCATTTT. The encoded protein is CAWRGTGPNQPQHF.

This chain connects TRBV7-3 to TRBJ1-2; 8 bases are a match to TRBD1. J lost 9 bases, V lost 2 bases, and 17 bases had no gene match. This CDR3 region has 17 residues. Germline V gene sequence: CDR1 SGHTA, CDR2 FQGTGA. The chain's CDR3 is CASSLSPDRVSPESYTF. CDR3 in DNA: TGTGCCAGCAGCTTATCCCCGGACAGGGTCTCTCCTGAAAGCTACACCTTC.

This chain connects TRBV2 to TRBJ2-2, with 9 bases identical to TRBD2. The CDR3 is 13 residues long. V was clipped by 6 bases and J by 5 bases; unmatched bases: 1. Germline CDR1 SNHLY, CDR2 FYNNEI. The CDR3 region is CASSLAGTGELFF. CDR3 in DNA: TGTGCCAGCAGCCTAGCGGGAACCGGGGAGCTGTTTTTT.

V usage is TRBV11-2 and J usage is TRBJ2-7; possibly TRBD1 for D (7 bases). The germline CDR1 and CDR2 sequences are SGHAT and FQNNGV. Trimming removed 5 bases from V and 3 bases from J, with 17 bases in between. CDR3 length equals 15 residues. CDR3: CASSPQGGIFYEQYF. Here the CDR3 DNA reads TGTGCCAGCAGCCCCCAGGGGGGAATTTTCTACGAGCAGTACTTC.

This chain uses TRBV19 with TRBJ2-7, with a weak D call TRBD1 (5 bases). The CDR3 has 14 residues. Deletions cut 4 bases from V and 2 bases from J, with 12 bases between. Germline CDR1 and CDR2: LNHDA and SQIVND (reference sequence). CDR3 in amino acids: CASSSPGQTYEQYF. In DNA form, the CDR3 reads TGTGCCAGTAGTAGCCCAGGGCAGACCTACGAGCAGTACTTC.

The chain carries TRBV5-1 and TRBJ2-6; D may be TRBD2 (5 bases). With 0 bases removed from V and 0 bases from J, the gap between germline ends came to 13 bases. Germline V CDR1 and CDR2: SGHRS, YFSETQ. The CDR3 runs to 18 residues. CDR3 loop: CASSLEAAESSGANVLTF. The CDR3 nucleotides read TGCGCCAGCAGCTTGGAAGCGGCGGAGAGCTCTGGGGCCAACGTCCTGACTTTC.

The chain carries TRBV11-2 and TRBJ2-1; perhaps TRBD2 as D (6 bases). Trimming took off 5 bases at V and 3 bases at J, with 11 bases between the two ends. Germline loops: CDR1 SGHAT, CDR2 FQNNGV. CDR3 length: 14 residues. The CDR3 protein is CASSPLAYYNEQFF. CDR3 bases: TGTGCCAGCAGCCCTCTAGCGTACTACAATGAGCAGTTCTTC.

The chain employs TRBV19 and TRBJ2-5; D call uncertain. The CDR3 extends over 13 amino acids. With 4 bases removed from V and 1 base from J, the gap between germline ends came to 7 bases. Looked up from germline, CDR1 is LNHDA and CDR2 is SQIVND (reference sequence). The CDR3 DNA sequence: TGTGCCAGTAGTAGGGCCTTCCAAGAGACCCAGTACTTC. It codes for CASSRAFQETQYF.

The gene calls are TRBV6-1 and TRBJ2-2; D is ambiguous. The germline V and J ends were trimmed by 5 bases and 4 bases, with 11 bases remaining between them. The CDR3 is 14 amino acids. CDR1 is MNHNS, CDR2 SASEGT, per germline. The DNA of the CDR3 is TGTGCCAGCAGTTTCGGGTTGGGCACCGGGGAGCTGTTTTTT. It specifies CASSFGLGTGELFF.

V usage is TRBV9 and J usage is TRBJ2-1; D unclear. Germline V gives CDR1 SGDLS, CDR2 YYNGEE. The ends were cut back, 4 bases at V and 5 bases at J, with 16 bases in the middle. The CDR3 length is 15 residues. The CDR3 sequence is CASSPPRPRNNEQFF. The CDR3 DNA is TGTGCCAGCAGCCCTCCCCGGCCGCGGAACAATGAGCAGTTCTTC.

The rearrangement links TRBV12-5 to TRBJ2-3; 8 bases align to TRBD1. J gave up 0 bases and V 0 bases, and 5 bases lay outside the gene matches. From germline, CDR1 is LGHNT and CDR2 FRNRAP. CDR3 length equals 17 residues. CDR3 nucleotides: TGTGCTAGTGGTTTGGTTCTCGACAGGGGTAGCACAGATACGCAGTATTTT. This translates into CASGLVLDRGSTDTQYF. Drawing the rest from reference TRBV12-5 and TRBJ2-3, the complete variable domain is DARVTQTPRHKVTEMGQEVTMRCQPILGHNTVFWYRQTMMQGLELLAYFRNRAPLDDSGMPKDRFSAEMPDATLATLKIQPSEPRDSAVYFCASGLVLDRGSTDTQYFGPGTRLTVL.

This clone was seen once. The V call is TRBV15, the J call TRBJ2-1, with D possibly matching TRBD1 (5 bases). CDR3 length equals 15 residues. Trimming stripped 5 bases from V and 7 bases from J, with 18 bases between. Per germline, CDR1 LNHNV and CDR2 YYDKDF (reference sequence). CDR3 bases: TGTGCCACCAGCCTAACTAATTTCAGGGATAATGAGCAGTTCTTC. It encodes CATSLTNFRDNEQFF. Full variable domain (outside the CDR3, taken from reference TRBV15 and TRBJ2-1): DAMVIQNPRYQVTQFGKPVTLSCSQTLNHNVMYWYQQKSSQAPKLLFHYYDKDFNNEADTPDNFQSRRPNTSFCFLDIRSPGLGDTAMYLCATSLTNFRDNEQFFGPGTRLTVL.

The chain has TRBV7-9 and TRBJ2-7; a possible D gene is TRBD1 (6 bases). The V end was cut by 3 bases, the J end by 2 bases, with 17 bases between. From germline, CDR1 is SEHNR and CDR2 FQNEAQ (reference sequence). CDR3 length: 16 residues. The DNA of the CDR3 is TGTGCCAGCAGCTTCCTAGGGCAACAGGGAGCCTACGAGCAGTACGTC. Translation gives CASSFLGQQGAYEQYV.

This chain connects TRBV7-8 to TRBJ2-1; 9 bases map to TRBD2. Trimming at V came to 5 bases and at J to 0 bases, leaving 5 bases not matched to a gene. Germline V gene sequence: CDR1 SGHVS, CDR2 FQNEAQ. The CDR3 is 16 amino acids. Written as DNA, the CDR3 is TGTGCCAGCAGCACCTATAGCGGGAGCTCCTACAATGAGCAGTTCTTC. Translation: CASSTYSGSSYNEQFF. Together with reference TRBV7-8 and TRBJ2-1, the CDR3 gives the full variable domain: GAGVSQSPRYKVAKRGQDVALRCDPISGHVSLFWYQQALGQGPEFLTYFQNEAQLDKSGLPSDRFFAERPEGSVSTLKIQRTQQEDSAVYLCASSTYSGSSYNEQFFGPGTRLTVL.

The DNA of the CDR3 is TGTGCCACCAGCACCAGGGTTGCGGACATTCAGTACTTC. Protein: CATSTRVADIQYF. The V gene is TRBV15, the J gene TRBJ2-4; D might be TRBD1 (5 bases). Germline V lookup: CDR1 LNHNV, CDR2 YYDKDF (reference sequence). The CDR3 runs 13 residues. Trimming took off 4 bases at V and 8 bases at J, with 12 bases between the two ends.

This sequence joins TRBV6-5 and TRBJ2-7, with 13 bases lining up with TRBD2. The CDR3 is 15 residues long. V shed 5 bases, J shed 4 bases, and the junction held 5 bases outside the gene matches. The V gene's germline CDR1 is MNHEY and CDR2 SVGAGI. The CDR3 sequence: CASSPWTSGGYEQYF. The DNA for the CDR3 is TGTGCCAGCAGTCCATGGACTAGCGGGGGTTACGAGCAGTACTTC.

This clone was seen just once. V gene TRBV6-6 combines with J gene TRBJ2-2; TRBD2 matches at 10 bases. CDR3 size: 15 residues. Germline V gives CDR1 MNHNY, CDR2 SVGAGI (reference sequence). Trimming at V came to 2 bases and at J to 9 bases, leaving 6 bases not matched to a gene. This CDR3 is CASSYRTSGIRELFF. DNA for the CDR3: TGTGCCAGCAGTTACAGGACTAGCGGTATCCGGGAGCTGTTTTTT.

This chain connects TRBV11-3 to TRBJ1-3; D is undetermined. Germline CDR1 and CDR2: SGHNT and YENEEA. The CDR3 covers 13 residues. V was trimmed by 0 bases and J by 4 bases, leaving 4 bases between them. Here the CDR3 DNA reads TGTGCCAGCAGCTTAGAAGAGGGAAACACCATATATTTT. Translated, it gives CASSLEEGNTIYF. The full variable domain, in which reference TRBV11-3 and TRBJ1-3 provide the parts outside the CDR3, is EAGVVQSPRYKIIEKKQPVAFWCNPISGHNTLYWYLQNLGQGPELLIRYENEEAVDDSQLPKDRFSAERLKGVDSTLKIQPAELGDSAVYLCASSLEEGNTIYFGEGSWLTVV.

V gene TRBV25-1 combines with J gene TRBJ1-2, with a tentative D call TRBD1 (5 bases). There are 13 residues in the CDR3. Germline V CDR1 and CDR2: MGHDK, SYGVNS. Between the trimmed V and J ends, which lost 1 base and 4 bases, there was a span of 7 bases. In DNA form, the CDR3 reads TGTGCCAGCAGTGAATCAGGGTTCTATGGCTACACCTTC. Translation: CASSESGFYGYTF.

The gene calls are TRBV6-5 and TRBJ1-2, with 10 bases identical to TRBD1. Germline V gene lookup returns CDR1 MNHEY and CDR2 SVGAGI. After removal of 4 bases from V and 8 bases from J, the junction contained 7 bases not matched to a gene. The CDR3 runs to 14 residues. CDR3 bases: TGTGCCAGCAGTTCGACGACAGGGGGCAGAGGCTACACCTTC. Its protein is CASSSTTGGRGYTF.

This clone appeared a single time. The J gene is TRBJ2-2, the V gene TRBV11-2; 10 bases map to TRBD1. The CDR3 runs to 16 residues. The trim removed 5 bases at V and 5 bases at J, leaving 8 bases unmatched. CDR1 SGHAT and CDR2 FQNNGV come from the germline V gene. This CDR3 is CASSEGGQGITGELFF. In DNA, the CDR3 is TGTGCCAGCAGCGAGGGGGGACAGGGGATAACCGGGGAGCTGTTTTTT.

J is TRBJ2-1 and V is TRBV19, with a weak D call TRBD1 (6 bases). The CDR3 is 15 residues long. Germline values: CDR1 LNHDA, CDR2 SQIVND (reference sequence). V was clipped by 8 bases and J by 0 bases, with 14 bases between them. This CDR3 reads CASSYIGGSYNEQFF. As DNA, the CDR3 is TGTGCCAGTTCCTATATAGGGGGCTCCTACAATGAGCAGTTCTTC.

The rearrangement uses TRBV5-1 and TRBJ2-7; 11 positions match TRBD1. The CDR3 sequence is 15 residues long. The germline gives CDR1 SGHRS, CDR2 YFSETQ. V was clipped by 1 base and J by 4 bases; unmatched bases: 4. The CDR3 sequence is CASSLRGTGGYEQYV. As DNA, the CDR3 is TGCGCCAGCAGCTTGCGGGGGACAGGGGGTTACGAGCAGTACGTC.

This chain uses TRBV9 with TRBJ2-5; 12 bases are shared with TRBD2. The CDR3 contains 17 residues. The germline V gene has CDR1 SGDLS and CDR2 YYNGEE. V was clipped by 0 bases and J by 5 bases; unmatched bases: 8. CDR3 sequence reads: CASSVVPTSGSVETQYF. The CDR3, as DNA: TGTGCCAGCAGCGTAGTCCCGACTAGCGGGAGTGTGGAGACCCAGTACTTC.

The chain combines TRBV11-3 with TRBJ2-1; 12 bases line up with TRBD2. This CDR3 region has 19 residues. Per the germline V gene, CDR1 is SGHNT and CDR2 is YENEEA. V lost 5 bases to trimming and J lost 7 bases; unmatched junction nucleotides: 18. The CDR3 protein is CASSPGLAGPIAVSNEQFF. In nucleotides, the CDR3 is TGTGCCAGCAGCCCCGGACTAGCGGGACCTATTGCGGTGTCAAATGAGCAGTTCTTC.

The chain has TRBV6-1 and TRBJ1-2; no clear D. The length of the CDR3 is 12 residues. Per the germline V gene, CDR1 is MNHNS and CDR2 is SASEGT. The V and J ends lost 4 bases and 4 bases respectively, with 7 bases between them. DNA for the CDR3: TGTGCCAGCAGTGCCGGGATCTATGGCTACACCTTC. Translation gives CASSAGIYGYTF.